Below are 21 T cell receptor beta chains sequenced from a single sample in a study of T cell responses to AZD1222 COVID-19 vaccine. Clones were sequenced by immunoSEQ multiplex PCR, and TCRdb holds only the in-frame ones, with some missing. The sample has approximately 100,000 clones; less than 95% are singletons. Material: peripheral blood, obtained on day 0 of AZD1222 vaccination. The origin of the receptors is an adult in good health.

This clone was detected once. The rearrangement joins TRBV3-1 (or the pseudogene TRBV3-2) to TRBJ1-2; maybe TRBD1 (5 bases). The V and J ends lost 4 bases and 8 bases respectively, with 11 bases between them. Germline V lookup: CDR1 LGHDT, CDR2 YNNKEL (reference sequence). The CDR3 extends over 12 amino acids. The CDR3 coding sequence is TGTGCCAGCAGCCCAGGGTTTTTAGGCTACACCTTC. This translates into CASSPGFLGYTF.

The chain employs TRBV7-9 and TRBJ1-6; D possibly corresponds to TRBD1 (6 bases). Germline V gene sequence: CDR1 SEHNR, CDR2 FQNEAQ (reference sequence). V was cut by 2 bases and J by 10 bases, with 15 bases left in between. CDR3 length: 15 residues. CDR3 sequence (DNA): TGTGCCAGCAGCTTAATTACCGGCGGGGGCTCACCCCTCCACTTT. Translating it yields CASSLITGGGSPLHF.

J is TRBJ1-2 and V is TRBV7-2, with 9 bases fitting TRBD1. The germline V gene has CDR1 SGHTA and CDR2 FQGNSA. This CDR3 region has 17 residues. J was trimmed by 4 bases and V by 1 base; bases with no gene match: 10. DNA for the CDR3: TGTGCCAGCAGCTTAGACCTCATCGGGACAGGGCTCTATGGCTACACCTTC. Its protein is CASSLDLIGTGLYGYTF. Variable domain in full (rest from reference TRBV7-2 and TRBJ1-2): GAGVSQSPSNKVTEKGKDVELRCDPISGHTALYWYRQSLGQGLEFLIYFQGNSAPDKSGLPSDRFSAERTGGSVSTLTIQRTQQEDSAVYLCASSLDLIGTGLYGYTFGSGTRLTVV.

The genes are TRBV6-1 and TRBJ2-5; 8 bases are shared with TRBD1. The CDR3 has 16 residues. The V and J ends lost 1 base and 5 bases, in that order; junction bases with no gene match: 9. The germline V gene encodes CDR1 MNHNS and CDR2 SASEGT. For the CDR3, the DNA is TGTGCCAGCAGTGAAGATAGTGCAGGGGGCCGTGAGACCCAGTACTTC. It specifies CASSEDSAGGRETQYF.

The count of this clone is one. The gene calls are TRBV18 and TRBJ1-2, with TRBD1 matching over 9 bases. The J segment lost 10 bases and the V segment lost 5 bases, leaving 11 bases of the junction unmatched. The CDR3 runs 14 residues. Germline V CDR1 and CDR2: KGHSH, LQKENI. CDR3 nucleotides: TGTGCCAGCTCAGACGGGACAGGGAGGAGTATCTACACCTTC. It yields the protein CASSDGTGRSIYTF. Full variable domain (outside the CDR3, taken from reference TRBV18 and TRBJ1-2): NAGVMQNPRHLVRRRGQEARLRCSPMKGHSHVYWYRQLPEEGLKFMVYLQKENIIDESGMPKERFSAEFPKEGPSILRIQQVVRGDSAAYFCASSDGTGRSIYTFGSGTRLTVV.

V is TRBV7-9 and J is TRBJ1-3; D remains unclear. This CDR3 is built from 14 residues. Germline V gives CDR1 SEHNR, CDR2 FQNEAQ (reference sequence). Trimming cost V 1 base and J 2 bases, with 6 bases left between them. The CDR3 spells CASSLELAGNTIYF. The CDR3 DNA is TGTGCCAGCAGCTTAGAGCTAGCTGGAAACACCATATATTTT.

In this sample, this clone turned up a few times. The chain uses TRBV10-3 and TRBJ1-2; D gene uncertain. The V end was cut by 0 bases, the J end by 5 bases, with 16 bases between. This CDR3 spans 16 amino acids. Germline V gene lookup returns CDR1 ENHRY and CDR2 SYGVKD. The CDR3 sequence: CAISESQTSSRYGYTF. CDR3 sequence (DNA): TGTGCCATCAGTGAGTCGCAGACCAGCTCCCGATATGGCTACACCTTC.

In its sample, this clone was seen a few times. The chain is built from TRBV19 and TRBJ1-5, with D uncertain. Germline V CDR1 and CDR2: LNHDA, SQIVND (reference sequence). The CDR3 contains 16 residues. V lost 5 bases, J lost 4 bases, and 18 bases lay in between. Here the CDR3 reads CASSVLGSRRNQPQHF. The DNA of the CDR3 is TGTGCCAGTAGTGTTCTCGGATCCAGGCGGAATCAGCCCCAGCATTTT.

This clone was picked up a small number of times. The V and J genes are TRBV5-1 and TRBJ1-2, with 9 positions matching TRBD1. The CDR3 runs to 14 residues. Germline V gene lookup returns CDR1 SGHRS and CDR2 YFSETQ. Trimming cost V 1 base and J 6 bases; bases outside gene matches: 4. As DNA, the CDR3 is TGCGCCAGCAGCTTGTTCACAGGGGGCCATGGCTACACCTTC. Translated, it gives CASSLFTGGHGYTF.

The rearrangement links TRBV3-1 (or the pseudogene TRBV3-2) to TRBJ1-1; D gene uncertain. In germline, CDR1 is LGHDT, CDR2 YNNKEL (reference sequence). V lost 1 base and J lost 4, with 7 bases in between. The CDR3 spans 13 residues. CDR3 protein: CASSQGIFTEAFF. The CDR3 DNA is TGTGCCAGCAGCCAAGGGATATTCACTGAAGCTTTCTTT.

This rearrangement joins TRBV7-9 to TRBJ1-2; D call uncertain. The germline V gene encodes CDR1 SEHNR and CDR2 FQNEAQ (reference sequence). The CDR3 extends over 12 amino acids. The V end lost 5 bases, the J end lost 4 bases, and 8 bases lay between the germline ends. CDR3 sequence (DNA): TGTGCCAGCAGCCGAGAGAGCTATGGCTACACCTTC. Translated: CASSRESYGYTF.

The table lists this clone with a count of one. The V gene is TRBV4-1, the J gene TRBJ1-5; TRBD1 might be the D (5 bases). The CDR3 covers 16 residues. The ends were cut back, 4 bases at V and 6 bases at J, with 19 bases in the middle. The germline V gene has CDR1 MGHRA and CDR2 YSYEKL. In DNA form, the CDR3 reads TGCGCCAGCAGCCCACATTCGGGAGACGGGGGTCAGCCCCAGCATTTT. Its protein product is CASSPHSGDGGQPQHF.

The rearrangement joins TRBV5-1 to TRBJ2-1; D tentatively fits TRBD1 or TRBD2 (6 bases each). The germline V and J ends were trimmed by 3 bases and 9 bases, with 13 bases remaining between them. In germline, CDR1 is SGHRS, CDR2 YFSETQ. The CDR3 has 13 amino acids. CDR3 loop: CASSWDGGREQFF. CDR3 nucleotide sequence: TGCGCCAGCAGCTGGGATGGGGGGCGTGAGCAGTTCTTC.

The rearrangement joins TRBV27 to TRBJ1-4; D unresolved. With 4 bases removed from V and 4 bases from J, the gap between germline ends came to 7 bases. The germline CDR1 and CDR2 sequences are MNHEY and SMNVEV (reference sequence). The CDR3 totals 13 residues. Here the CDR3 reads CASSWRYNEKLFF. CDR3 DNA: TGTGCCAGCAGTTGGCGCTATAATGAAAAACTGTTTTTT.

This chain joins TRBV5-1 and TRBJ2-7; 11 bases fit TRBD1. This CDR3 has 15 amino acids. The germline CDR1 and CDR2 sequences are SGHRS and YFSETQ. V gave up 1 base and J gave up 5 bases; unmatched junction bases: 5. The CDR3 protein is CASSLRTGGADEQYF. The CDR3 DNA follows: TGCGCCAGCAGCTTGAGGACAGGGGGCGCGGACGAGCAGTACTTC.

V usage is TRBV28 and J usage is TRBJ1-2; D call uncertain. V lost 5 bases, J lost 8 bases, and 9 bases lay in between. There are 11 residues in the CDR3. Germline V lookup: CDR1 MDHEN, CDR2 SYDVKM. The CDR3 sequence is CASSKDAGYTF. The CDR3 coding sequence is TGTGCCAGCAGTAAGGACGCCGGCTACACCTTC.

J is TRBJ1-1 and V is TRBV12-2; the D segment call TRBD1 is taken from the table without a DNA check. TRBV12-2 is designated a pseudogene. This CDR3 is built from 15 residues. CDR3 loop: CASRHRQEMDTEAFF. In DNA form, the CDR3 reads TGTGCAAGTCGCCACCGACAGGAAATGGACACTGAAGCTTTCTTT.

The chain recombines TRBV5-6 with TRBJ1-1, with D possibly matching TRBD1 (6 bases). V dropped 1 base and J dropped 1 base, with 11 bases sitting between them. The CDR3 covers 15 residues. Looked up from germline, CDR1 is SGHDT and CDR2 is YYEEEE. The CDR3 loop reads CASSLIGTQNTEAFF. The CDR3 coding sequence is TGTGCCAGCAGCTTGATTGGGACACAGAACACTGAAGCTTTCTTT.

CDR3 loop: CASGKVNTGELFF. The CDR3 DNA reads TGTGCCTCGGGGAAGGTCAACACCGGGGAGCTGTTTTTT. The chain carries TRBV19 and TRBJ2-2, with D perhaps matching TRBD2 (5 bases). In germline, CDR1 is LNHDA, CDR2 SQIVND (reference sequence). Trimming cost V 11 bases and J 2 bases, with 12 bases left between them. The CDR3 consists of 13 residues.

The chain has TRBV6-5 and TRBJ2-4; a weak D match, TRBD1 (6 bases). The germline V gene has CDR1 MNHEY and CDR2 SVGAGI. The CDR3 is 15 amino acids. Trimming took off 2 bases at V and 15 bases at J, with 23 bases between the two ends. The CDR3 region has the DNA TGTGCCAGCAGTTACGGACCCCTCGACAGGCCCCTATGGTACTTC. Translating it yields CASSYGPLDRPLWYF.

J is TRBJ1-4 and V is TRBV6-5, with D hard to call. There are 13 residues in the CDR3. CDR1 and CDR2 from the germline V gene are MNHEY and SVGAGI. Deletions cut 5 bases from V and 1 base from J, with 5 bases between. CDR3 bases: TGTGCCAGCAGTCAGAGAACTAATGAAAAACTGTTTTTT. Translation gives CASSQRTNEKLFF.